A single sample gave rise to the 22 T cell receptor beta chains below, sequenced in a study of beta chain features in type 1 diabetes (dated by TCRdb to 2017 to 2018). The library was generated by the immunoSEQ multiplex PCR assay. The entire isolated RNA was reverse transcribed using the High Capacity cDNA Reverse Transcription Kit, and thus expressed TCRB transcripts were sequenced. Not all clones reach the TCRdb copy of this immuneACCESS table, which keeps in-frame sequences only. Checked studies attribute under half of the gap to unresolved V genes and leave the rest unexplained. Within this sample are 900,000 or so clones, with 15% to 20% of them counted one time only. The top ten constitute 0.02% to 0.03% of the sample. The sample was naive CD4+ T cells from blood. The sample's cell subset or site label is to be understood as: true naive CD4+ T cells. Receptor source: a woman aged 18-29 years in good health.

The chain has TRBV9 and TRBJ2-1; D gene unclear. Trimming took off 4 bases at V and 4 bases at J, with 9 bases between the two ends. The germline gives CDR1 SGDLS, CDR2 YYNGEE. The CDR3 contains 13 residues. In DNA, the CDR3 is TGTGCCAGCAGCACCCGGATGTACAATGAGCAGTTCTTC. This codes for CASSTRMYNEQFF.

The V call is TRBV6-5, the J call TRBJ1-1; D is ambiguous. The CDR3 is 14 amino acids. Trimming left V 2 bases short and J 6 bases short, with 13 bases between. In germline, CDR1 is MNHEY, CDR2 SVGAGI. DNA of the CDR3: TGTGCCAGCAGTTACGAGTGGGGTAGGCCTGAAGCTTTCTTT. Translation: CASSYEWGRPEAFF.

This clone was observed a few times. This rearrangement joins TRBV7-6 to TRBJ2-1, with D possibly TRBD2 on 6 matching bases. This CDR3 has 16 amino acids. Germline V gene lookup returns CDR1 SGHVS and CDR2 FNYEAQ. Trimming pared 0 bases from V and 10 bases from J, leaving 19 bases between. The chain's CDR3 is CASSLARGSASVEQFF. CDR3 DNA sequence: TGTGCCAGCAGCTTAGCGCGGGGTTCAGCCTCAGTGGAGCAGTTCTTC.

On this clone: The same CDR3 can be traced to other DNA sequences in this sample. CDR3 residues: CASSYSGQGNQPQHF. The CDR3 DNA reads as TGTGCCAGCAGTTACTCGGGACAGGGCAATCAGCCCCAGCATTTT. This chain links TRBV6-6 with TRBJ1-5; 8 positions match TRBD1. The CDR3 runs 15 residues. The trim removed 0 bases at V and 2 bases at J, leaving 0 bases unmatched. The germline gives CDR1 MNHNY, CDR2 SVGAGI (reference sequence).

This clone has only a few counts. The chain carries TRBV10-3 and TRBJ2-5; 14 bases line up with TRBD2. V lost 6 bases to trimming and J lost 5 bases; unmatched junction nucleotides: 8. The CDR3 consists of 16 residues. Germline V lookup: CDR1 ENHRY, CDR2 SYGVKD. The CDR3 nucleotides read TGTGCCATCAGGGACGGGACTAGCGGGAGTCCGGAGACCCAGTACTTC. Its protein is CAIRDGTSGSPETQYF.

This clone has only a few counts. CDR3 DNA sequence: TGTGCCAGCAGCTTAGTACCCAGGGGCAACATTCAGTACTTC. As protein: CASSLVPRGNIQYF. The chain is built from TRBV7-9 and TRBJ2-4; D might be TRBD1 (6 bases). The CDR3 runs to 14 residues. Germline V CDR1 and CDR2: SEHNR, FQNEAQ (reference sequence). Deletions cut 1 base from V and 7 bases from J, with 11 bases between.

The chain joins TRBV7-2 to TRBJ2-1, with 9 bases identical to TRBD2. Germline loops: CDR1 SGHTA, CDR2 FQGNSA. Losses at the gene ends were 7 bases for V and 0 bases for J; bases not matched to a gene: 4. The CDR3 length is 15 residues. CDR3: CASTHSGSSYNEQFF. Here the CDR3 DNA reads TGTGCCAGCACCCATAGCGGGAGCTCCTACAATGAGCAGTTCTTC. The entire variable domain, with the rest obtained from reference TRBV7-2 and TRBJ2-1, is as follows: GAGVSQSPSNKVTEKGKDVELRCDPISGHTALYWYRQSLGQGLEFLIYFQGNSAPDKSGLPSDRFSAERTGGSVSTLTIQRTQQEDSAVYLCASTHSGSSYNEQFFGPGTRLTVL.

This clone was found once. This chain joins TRBV18 and TRBJ2-5; D might be TRBD1 (5 bases). With 2 bases removed from V and 5 bases from J, the gap between germline ends came to 12 bases. CDR3 length equals 14 residues. Germline lookup yields CDR1 KGHSH and CDR2 LQKENI. The CDR3 reads CASSPGQGYETQYF. The CDR3 DNA reads TGTGCCAGCTCACCAGGGCAGGGTTACGAGACCCAGTACTTC.

The chain recombines TRBV4-3 with TRBJ2-3; 10 bases map to TRBD1. CDR1 and CDR2 (germline): LGHNA, YSLEER. The CDR3 consists of 17 residues. J gave up 8 bases and V 2 bases, and 13 bases lay outside the gene matches. The DNA of the CDR3 is TGCGCCAGCAGCCAAAGCCGGACAGGGGGGCTTATTGCTACGCAGTATTTT. Its protein is CASSQSRTGGLIATQYF.

This rearrangement joins TRBV10-3 to TRBJ2-1; D gene unclear. Germline values: CDR1 ENHRY, CDR2 SYGVKD. The CDR3 loop spans 11 amino acids. V lost 8 bases and J 6 bases, leaving 8 bases between the germline ends. The CDR3, as DNA: TGTGCCATCGGGATCCGCAATGAGCAGTTCTTC. Protein sequence: CAIGIRNEQFF.

This clone was seen a few times. J is TRBJ1-1 and V is TRBV4-2, with D uncertain. V was pared by 6 bases and J by 1 base, with 12 bases between. This CDR3 has 14 residues. In germline, CDR1 is LGHNA, CDR2 YNFKEQ. For the CDR3, the DNA is TGTGCCAGCAGGGAATCAAATGGGAACACTGAAGCTTTCTTT. Protein product: CASRESNGNTEAFF.

The chain uses TRBV6-1 and TRBJ2-5; D may match TRBD1 or TRBD2 (5 bases each). V lost 0 bases, J lost 6 bases, and 14 bases lay in between. The V gene's germline CDR1 is MNHNS and CDR2 SASEGT. The CDR3 runs 15 residues. CDR3 sequence (DNA): TGTGCCAGCAGTGAAGCGGCGGCAGGGAGAAAGACCCAGTACTTC. As protein: CASSEAAAGRKTQYF.

This chain uses TRBV28 with TRBJ1-1, with TRBD1 matching over 7 bases. This CDR3 has 14 amino acids. The germline V gene has CDR1 MDHEN and CDR2 SYDVKM. Germline trimming cut 3 bases from V and 4 bases from J; bases unmatched to any gene: 5. CDR3 in DNA: TGTGCCAGCAGTTTCCTCAGGGGGGGCACTGAAGCTTTCTTT. It is translated as CASSFLRGGTEAFF.

This clone was seen a handful of times. The gene calls are TRBV7-2 and TRBJ1-3; 8 bases map to TRBD1. The trim removed 1 base at V and 4 bases at J, leaving 3 bases unmatched. This CDR3 region has 15 residues. Looked up from germline, CDR1 is SGHTA and CDR2 is FQGNSA. The CDR3 coding sequence is TGTGCCAGCAGCTTAGGGGGGACAGGAGGAAACACCATATATTTT. Translation gives CASSLGGTGGNTIYF.

This clone was found a few times. The genes are TRBV18 and TRBJ1-1; no definite D call. The CDR3 totals 14 residues. Germline CDR1 KGHSH, CDR2 LQKENI. Trimming took off 4 bases at V and 0 bases at J, with 9 bases between the two ends. The CDR3 DNA reads TGTGCCAGCTCACACGGGATTATGAACACTGAAGCTTTCTTT. Translating gives CASSHGIMNTEAFF.

Only a few counts were recorded for this clone. The chain uses TRBV7-2 and TRBJ2-2; possibly TRBD1 for D (6 bases). The CDR3 spans 14 residues. V lost 0 bases and J 7 bases, leaving 9 bases between the germline ends. Germline values: CDR1 SGHTA, CDR2 FQGNSA. The CDR3 loop reads CASSLAGGGGELFF. In nucleotides, the CDR3 is TGTGCCAGCAGCTTAGCTGGGGGCGGCGGGGAGCTGTTTTTT.

The chain carries TRBV5-1 and TRBJ2-6, with no clear D. V lost 0 bases, J lost 0 bases, and 7 bases lay in between. The V gene's germline CDR1 is SGHRS and CDR2 YFSETQ. This CDR3 has 16 amino acids. CDR3 protein: CASSLGAHSGANVLTF. CDR3 nucleotides: TGCGCCAGCAGCTTGGGAGCCCACTCTGGGGCCAACGTCCTGACTTTC.

As to this clone: This specimen includes other DNA sequences encoding the same CDR3. This rearrangement joins TRBV6-5 to TRBJ2-5; D is uncertain. The V and J ends lost 0 bases and 2 bases respectively, with 4 bases between them. Germline V gives CDR1 MNHEY, CDR2 SVGAGI. This CDR3 spans 13 amino acids. The CDR3: CASSYSGQETQYF. CDR3 bases: TGTGCCAGCAGTTACTCGGGGCAAGAGACCCAGTACTTC.

This clone was recorded a few times. The gene calls are TRBV5-6 and TRBJ2-2; D is ambiguous. The length of the CDR3 is 14 residues. Per the germline V gene, CDR1 is SGHDT and CDR2 is YYEEEE. V lost 3 bases and J lost 8, with 14 bases in between. The CDR3: CASSSLRSGGELFF. The CDR3 region has the DNA TGTGCCAGCAGCTCCCTCAGGAGTGGGGGGGAGCTGTTTTTT.

There are a few counts of this clone. V gene TRBV21-1 combines with J gene TRBJ2-7; TRBD2, as called in the table, went unchecked against the DNA. TRBV21-1 is reported as a pseudogene. The CDR3 has 13 residues. The CDR3 coding sequence is TGTGCCAGCAGCAAAGACTCCTCCTACGAGCAGTACTTC. Its translation: CASSKDSSYEQYF.

This clone has a handful of counts. This sequence joins TRBV2 and TRBJ2-2; D not resolved. This CDR3 spans 13 amino acids. Deletions cut 5 bases from V and 2 bases from J, with 6 bases between. Germline V gene lookup returns CDR1 SNHLY and CDR2 FYNNEI. The CDR3 coding sequence is TGTGCCAGCAGTTATAGAAACACCGGGGAGCTGTTTTTT. Encoded protein: CASSYRNTGELFF.

The sample holds a few counts of this clone. The V call is TRBV10-3, the J call TRBJ2-2, with a possible D match to TRBD1 (6 bases). Trimming cost V 6 bases and J 0 bases, with 14 bases left between them. Germline V gene sequence: CDR1 ENHRY, CDR2 SYGVKD. CDR3 length equals 16 residues. CDR3 DNA: TGTGCCATCAGAAGGACCCAGGGGTCGAACACCGGGGAGCTGTTTTTT. Translation gives CAIRRTQGSNTGELFF.